The sequence of this T cell receptor beta chain was determined in a study of blood T cell repertoires in COVID-19. Study in general: Sites across the United States, Italy and Spain contributed samples from acute and convalescent COVID-19.

Authors' analysis steps: Estimation of nucleated cell counts relied on the amplification of reference gene primers. Sequencing was performed with immunoSEQ multiplex PCR; in TCRdb, only in-frame clones are kept and a portion is missing. The D gene and trimming were derived from the DNA, and the V and J assignments and clone size from that table. Here the sample spans approximately 250,000 clones, approximately 89% being singletons. Self-reported history from a screening survey and questionnaire set each donor's cohort. In germline, CDR1 is SGHDN, CDR2 FVKESK. This CDR3 contains 13 residues. Trimming removed 1 base at V and 4 bases at J, with 5 bases between.

Sequencing input: PBMCs or T cells enriched from blood (not recorded which). The source is a woman aged 40 to 55 with acute COVID-19. The rearrangement joins TRBV14 to TRBJ1-3; D gene uncertain. CDR3 amino acids: CASSQVIGNTIYF. CDR3 nucleotides: TGTGCCAGCAGCCAAGTTATAGGAAACACCATATATTTT.